The entry below describes one TCR beta chain. Its specific antigen is unknown. No much larger clonotype is one base removed from it; base qualities were not supplied. This sample is drawn from a study of blood T cell repertoires in COVID-19 (dated by TCRdb to 2019 to 2021). About the investigation overall: Collaborator samples came from the United States, Italy and Spain and covered acute and convalescent phases of COVID-19. The repertoires were made available in a free public database intended to serve as a resource for research on the immune response to SARS-CoV-2. Sample metadata almost always included a de-identified subject ID, COVID-19 status, age in years and sex. Deeply sampled blood TCRbeta repertoires from subjects exposed to, actively infected with, or recovered from COVID-19 were included in the dataset. The prospective study material was composed of cDNA or gDNA derived from T cells, B-cell-depleted T cells, or PBMCs. HLA class I and class II types, where available, came from metadata supplied by the sample provider rather than from assay-based typing. Samples came from the ongoing ImmuneRACE study (first 160 participants) plus 1,254 subjects from 6 global collaborators.

The immunoSEQ Assay, a bias-controlled multiplex PCR, was used to amplify TCRbeta CDR3 regions from genomic DNA. In the authors' own workflow: The number of nucleated cells in each sample was estimated by amplification of reference gene primers within the assay. To quantify the absolute abundance of each unique TCRbeta CDR3 rearrangement, sequence reads were collapsed and filtered. For each sample, productive Simpson clonality was calculated by taking the square root of Simpson's diversity index across productive rearrangements. The immuneACCESS repertoire file appears here via TCRdb, limited to in-frame rearrangements. These files lack a portion of the clones; in checked studies, under half of the deficit traces to unresolved V genes, and the cause of the others is not known. The D gene and trimming were derived from the DNA, and the V and J assignments and clone size from that table. This sample lists approximately 300,000 clones; 89% were detected once. Around 6% of the sample is held by the ten biggest clonotypes.

A second Seattle source provided samples from volunteer blood donors who had recovered from COVID-19. Collaborating institutions collected whole blood in K2EDTA tubes following their own protocols. For TCRbeta analysis, collaborator samples were shipped as frozen whole blood, as isolated PBMCs, or as DNA extracted from either sample type. Overall results and qualifications from the work: The amount of clinical and demographic metadata varied by source and participant and was provided uncurated.

The CDR3 starts with the cysteine, ends with the phenylalanine, and has 18 residues. The DNA shown is the 54-base CDR3, in frame from base 1. V loses 4 bases, J loses 1 base, and the germline ends lie 20 bases apart. Per the germline V gene (reference sequence), WNHNN is the CDR1 and SYGVQD is the CDR2. The sample consisted of peripheral blood. The TCR originated in a man between 18 and 35 years old who had recovered from COVID-19. This sequence uses TRBV10-1 and TRBJ1-5, with the D gene not confidently named. The CDR3 protein: CASSGVDLGPGSNQPQHF. The nucleotide sequence is TGCGCCAGCAGTGGGGTGGACCTAGGGCCGGGAAGCAATCAGCCCCAGCATTTT.